This T cell receptor (beta chain) derives from a study of tumor and adjacent non-tumor tissue in lung cancer. This clonotype was recorded at least ten times. The CDR3 loop spans 14 amino acids. Trimming pared 4 bases from V and 0 bases from J, leaving 7 bases between. A modified ARM-PCR protocol with three rounds of nested PCR amplified TCRbeta. Each CDR3 protein is one row after TCRdb ran MiXCR on the multiplex PCR reads. The profile covers about 93,000 distinct CDR3 sequences, with just over 65% appearing a single time and approximately 20% taken by the ten largest. This sample's RNA came from whole unsorted tissue.

This chain joins TRBV12-3 or TRBV12-4 and TRBJ1-3, with a possible D match to TRBD1 (6 bases). The source of this sequence is a man aged 55 to 70 with non-small cell lung cancer. Sequenced sample: lung tumor tissue. CDR3 region: CASSSQGSGNTIYF. The CDR3 coding sequence is TGTGCCAGCAGTTCACAGGGCTCTGGAAACACCATATATTTT.